This T cell receptor (beta chain) was observed in a study of blood T cell repertoires in COVID-19. V dropped 3 bases and J dropped 2 bases, with 14 bases sitting between them. Germline V gene data show CDR1 as SGDLS and CDR2 as YYNGEE. CDR3 length: 15 amino acids. Cohort placement rested on clinical history that participants reported themselves. Per the authors' pipeline: Reference gene primer amplification gave estimated nucleated cell counts. Generated by immunoSEQ multiplex PCR, the TCRdb table keeps only in-frame clones and is missing some. V and J calls and clone size are copied from that table; D and trimming were computed from the DNA. The sample gives under 200,000 clones, 82% of which show up once; roughly 5% is in the top ten.

This sequence was found in a woman between 55 and 75 years old with acute COVID-19. Sequencing used PBMCs or T cells enriched from blood (not recorded which). The rearrangement links TRBV9 to TRBJ2-5, with D maybe TRBD2 (6 bases). In DNA, the CDR3 is TGTGCCAGCAGCGCTTCTCCGGCGGGGCAAGAGACCCAGTACTTC. This sequence encodes CASSASPAGQETQYF. Using reference TRBV9 and TRBJ2-5 for the parts outside the CDR3, the full variable domain is DSGVTQTPKHLITATGQRVTLRCSPRSGDLSVYWYQQSLDQGLQFLIQYYNGEERAKGNILERFSAQQFPDLHSELNLSSLELGDSALYFCASSASPAGQETQYFGPGTRLLVL.